The 22 T cell receptor beta chains in this list originate from one sample, sequenced in a study of cytomegalovirus exposure and HLA in healthy donors. It was with 60 Vbeta and 13 Jbeta primers that the PCR ran. Libraries were prepared by immunoSEQ multiplex PCR; TCRdb keeps only in-frame clonotypes and omits some of them. The sample lists approximately 45,000 clones, over 60% occurring once. Sequenced sample: PBMCs. The receptors were gathered from a woman in her twenties or thirties in good health and CMV-seronegative.

The V gene is TRBV25-1, the J gene TRBJ1-1, with a weak D call TRBD1 (6 bases). Trimming shortened V by 5 bases and J by 5 bases, and 9 bases separated the two germline ends. The CDR3 contains 12 residues. Germline loops: CDR1 MGHDK, CDR2 SYGVNS. CDR3 sequence (DNA): TGTGCCAGCAGTTTGGGGGCTACTGAAGCTTTCTTT. As protein: CASSLGATEAFF.

CDR3 in amino acids: CSVLDGQRDNYGYTF. For the CDR3, the DNA is TGCAGCGTTTTAGACGGACAGAGAGATAACTATGGCTACACCTTC. This chain uses TRBV29-1 with TRBJ1-2; tentative D call: TRBD1 (6 bases). This CDR3 has 15 amino acids. CDR1 is SQVTM, CDR2 ANQGSEA, per germline. The V end was cut by 5 bases, the J end by 1 base, with 17 bases between.

The genes are TRBV6-5 and TRBJ2-1; 8 bases agree with TRBD1. The J segment lost 8 bases and the V segment lost 5 bases, leaving 2 bases of the junction unmatched. The CDR3 has 12 residues. CDR1 MNHEY and CDR2 SVGAGI come from the germline V gene. The CDR3 DNA sequence: TGTGCCAGCAGTCCAGGGGGCCATGAGCAGTTCTTC. Its translation: CASSPGGHEQFF.

This chain joins TRBV6-4 and TRBJ1-5, with D hard to call. The V and J ends lost 9 bases and 0 bases respectively, with 12 bases between them. The CDR3 loop spans 14 amino acids. CDR1 and CDR2 from the germline V gene are MRHNA and SNTAGT. The CDR3 coding sequence is TGTGCCAGTTCGCTGGAGTATAGCAATCAGCCCCAGCATTTT. Its translation: CASSLEYSNQPQHF.

The chain has TRBV2 and TRBJ1-5, with D hard to call. Germline V gene lookup returns CDR1 SNHLY and CDR2 FYNNEI. The CDR3 is 13 amino acids. The ends were cut back, 6 bases at V and 3 bases at J, with 9 bases in the middle. For the CDR3, the DNA is TGTGCCAGCAGAACAGAAAACAATCAGCCCCAGCATTTT. Translation: CASRTENNQPQHF.

The rearrangement joins TRBV4-2 to TRBJ2-7; 9 bases are shared with TRBD1. The germline gives CDR1 LGHNA, CDR2 YNFKEQ. Trimming removed 0 bases from V and 2 bases from J; junction bases left unmatched: 2. This CDR3 contains 15 residues. CDR3 nucleotides: TGTGCCAGCAGCCAAGAACGGGACAGGGCCTACGAGCAGTACTTC. Translated, it gives CASSQERDRAYEQYF.

The rearrangement uses TRBV13 and TRBJ2-1; D is ambiguous. The germline gives CDR1 PRHDT, CDR2 FYEKMQ (reference sequence). Trimming cost V 0 bases and J 6 bases, with 6 bases left between them. This CDR3 region has 13 residues. This CDR3 is CASSLGTINEQFF. Here the CDR3 DNA reads TGTGCCAGCAGCTTAGGGACAATCAATGAGCAGTTCTTC.

DNA for the CDR3: TGCGCCAGCAGCTTGGATGGGAGACCCCACAATGAGCAGTTCTTC. It yields the protein CASSLDGRPHNEQFF. The rearrangement links TRBV5-1 to TRBJ2-1, with a possible D match to TRBD2 (5 bases). V lost 0 bases and J 5 bases, leaving 12 bases between the germline ends. The CDR3 is 15 residues long. Germline CDR1 is SGHRS and CDR2 is YFSETQ.

The V gene is TRBV6-1, the J gene TRBJ1-6, with TRBD1 as a possible D gene (5 bases). The ends were cut back, 6 bases at V and 5 bases at J, with 14 bases in the middle. The V gene's germline CDR1 is MNHNS and CDR2 SASEGT. CDR3 length: 15 residues. CDR3 DNA: TGTGCCAGCAGCCCTGTCGGGGGAGATAATTCACCCCTCCACTTT. Translated: CASSPVGGDNSPLHF.

This sequence joins TRBV16 and TRBJ1-2; D gene uncertain. CDR1 is KGHSY and CDR2 is FQNENV in the germline V gene. CDR3 length: 12 residues. V was clipped by 3 bases and J by 8 bases, with 10 bases between them. CDR3 sequence (DNA): TGTGCCAGCAGCCATCTCGCTATCGGCTACACCTTC. The encoded protein is CASSHLAIGYTF.

About this clone: The same CDR3 can be traced to other DNA sequences in this sample. The chain carries TRBV25-1 and TRBJ2-7, with 11 bases fitting TRBD1. The CDR3 is 14 residues long. V lost 4 bases and J lost 2; bases outside the gene matches: 1. The germline V gene encodes CDR1 MGHDK and CDR2 SYGVNS. The CDR3 DNA sequence: TGTGCCAGCAGTGGGGGACAGGGGGCCTACGAGCAGTACTTC. This encodes CASSGGQGAYEQYF.

The chain couples TRBV29-1 to TRBJ2-7, with 7 positions matching TRBD2. Germline CDR1 is SQVTM and CDR2 is ANQGSEA. This CDR3 has 12 amino acids. V lost 4 bases and J lost 0; bases outside the gene matches: 0. CDR3 sequence: CSVGGGSYEQYF. As DNA, the CDR3 is TGCAGCGTTGGGGGGGGCTCCTACGAGCAGTACTTC.

The genes are TRBV10-1 and TRBJ1-1, with a possible D match to TRBD1 (5 bases). The CDR3 is made up of 14 amino acids. Germline assignment: CDR1 WNHNN and CDR2 SYGVQD (reference sequence). Deletions cut 4 bases from V and 4 bases from J, with 13 bases between. Written as DNA, the CDR3 is TGCGCCAGCAGTGCTTCGGGGGGAGGCACTGAAGCTTTCTTT. Its translation: CASSASGGGTEAFF.

This sequence joins TRBV27 and TRBJ1-2, with 9 bases identical to TRBD1. V lost 4 bases and J lost 5; bases outside the gene matches: 17. The CDR3 extends over 18 amino acids. The germline V gene encodes CDR1 MNHEY and CDR2 SMNVEV (reference sequence). CDR3 amino acids: CASSSRAPHRGRLYGYTF. The CDR3 nucleotides read TGTGCCAGCAGTTCCCGAGCCCCGCACAGGGGGCGCTTATATGGCTACACCTTC.

This chain connects TRBV7-9 to TRBJ2-5, with a tentative D call TRBD1 (5 bases). The CDR3 is made up of 13 amino acids. V shed 5 bases and J shed 7 bases, with 14 bases lying between them. From germline, CDR1 is SEHNR and CDR2 FQNEAQ (reference sequence). The CDR3 spells CASSTGPSGTQYF. In DNA, the CDR3 is TGTGCCAGCAGCACAGGTCCCAGTGGGACCCAGTACTTC.

The chain is built from TRBV1 and TRBJ1-4; TRBD1 is taken as the D call from the table, unchecked against the DNA. TRBV1 is listed as a pseudogene. The CDR3 is 14 residues long. DNA for the CDR3: TGCACCAGCAGCCATCGGCCGATCAGGGAAAAACTGTTTTTT. This gives the protein CTSSHRPIREKLFF.

The chain carries TRBV5-1 and TRBJ1-1; D is ambiguous. The V end was cut by 2 bases, the J end by 1 base, with 6 bases between. CDR3 length: 13 amino acids. CDR1 is SGHRS, CDR2 YFSETQ, per germline. The CDR3 here is CASSFHGNTEAFF. CDR3 DNA: TGCGCCAGCAGCTTCCACGGGAACACTGAAGCTTTCTTT.

The genes are TRBV5-1 and TRBJ1-6; D possibly corresponds to TRBD1 (6 bases). Trimming took 4 bases from V and 10 from J, leaving 15 bases between them. The CDR3 extends over 14 amino acids. Germline V lookup: CDR1 SGHRS, CDR2 YFSETQ. This CDR3 is CASSAQTGASPLHF. CDR3 nucleotides: TGCGCCAGCAGCGCTCAGACAGGAGCCTCACCCCTCCACTTT.

This clone appeared once. The chain is built from TRBV7-9 and TRBJ2-7; TRBD1 aligns across 9 bases. The CDR3 totals 17 residues. The V and J ends lost 5 bases and 2 bases, in that order; junction bases with no gene match: 13. Looked up from germline, CDR1 is SEHNR and CDR2 is FQNEAQ (reference sequence). CDR3 DNA: TGTGCCAGCAGCCCCTCTCCAGCCGGGACAGGGACCTACGAGCAGTACTTC. Its translation: CASSPSPAGTGTYEQYF. The full variable domain, rest sourced from reference TRBV7-9 and TRBJ2-7, is DTGVSQNPRHKITKRGQNVTFRCDPISEHNRLYWYRQTLGQGPEFLTYFQNEAQLEKSRLLSDRFSAERPKGSFSTLEIQRTEQGDSAMYLCASSPSPAGTGTYEQYFGPGTRLTVT.

The chain uses TRBV6-5 and TRBJ2-2, with D uncertain. The CDR3 totals 12 residues. Trimming took 6 bases from V and 7 from J, leaving 9 bases between them. The germline CDR1 and CDR2 sequences are MNHEY and SVGAGI. The CDR3 DNA follows: TGTGCCAGCAGCCGTCCTAGCGGGGAGCTGTTTTTT. The encoded protein is CASSRPSGELFF.

V usage is TRBV28 and J usage is TRBJ1-2; D not resolved. The CDR3 has 11 residues. Germline V gene data show CDR1 as MDHEN and CDR2 as SYDVKM. Trimming removed 7 bases at V and 1 base at J, with 4 bases between. The CDR3 reads CASINNYGYTF. Here the CDR3 DNA reads TGTGCCAGCATCAATAACTATGGCTACACCTTC.

The chain uses TRBV6-5 and TRBJ1-5, with TRBD1 matching over 11 bases. CDR3 length: 14 residues. The germline V gene encodes CDR1 MNHEY and CDR2 SVGAGI. The trim removed 7 bases at V and 5 bases at J, leaving 4 bases unmatched. The CDR3 loop is CASTSGQGDQPQHF. DNA for the CDR3: TGTGCCAGCACCTCGGGACAGGGGGATCAGCCCCAGCATTTT.